The 25 T cell receptor beta chains presented below share a single source sample, sequenced in a study of cytomegalovirus exposure and HLA in healthy donors. Researchers ran the PCR with 60 Vbeta and 13 Jbeta primers. Clones were read by immunoSEQ multiplex PCR, and TCRdb kept only the in-frame ones, dropping some. The data hold under 90,000 clones, with about 67% observed a single time. The sample comprised PBMCs. These receptors were taken from a man between 40 and 49 years old in good health and CMV-seropositive.

The rearrangement joins TRBV28 to TRBJ1-1, with D perhaps matching TRBD1 (5 bases). The V gene's germline CDR1 is MDHEN and CDR2 SYDVKM. Trimming took 5 bases from V and 2 from J, leaving 15 bases between them. This CDR3 spans 15 amino acids. The CDR3 sequence is CASSGPGGINTEAFF. CDR3 DNA sequence: TGTGCCAGCAGTGGACCCGGGGGTATCAACACTGAAGCTTTCTTT.

The chain is built from TRBV2 and TRBJ2-7; TRBD1 aligns across 10 bases. J lost 8 bases, V lost 2 bases, and 9 bases had no gene match. CDR3 length equals 15 residues. Germline values: CDR1 SNHLY, CDR2 FYNNEI. The CDR3 nucleotides are TGTGCCAGCAGTGAATATCTAGGGACAGGGGACCAGCAGTACTTC. Its protein product is CASSEYLGTGDQQYF.

On this clone: The germline gene is not matched at one end of the junction; a read error may be the cause. The chain couples TRBV6-5 to TRBJ2-7; the match to TRBD1 covers 9 bases. Germline V gives CDR1 MNHEY, CDR2 SVGAGI. The CDR3 runs 15 residues. The CDR3 DNA reads TGTGCCAACAGTTATTCCGGGACAGGGTCCTACGAGCAGTACTTC. This codes for CANSYSGTGSYEQYF.

Worth noting for this clone: Germline and junction disagree at one end, which may indicate a read error. The CDR3 reads CASSIATVPTPSSF. CDR3 bases: TGTGCCAGTAGTATCGCTACAGTTCCCACTCCCTCGTCCTTC. The chain recombines TRBV19 with TRBJ1-2; D unclear. Germline CDR1 and CDR2: LNHDA and SQIVND (reference sequence). This CDR3 is built from 14 residues.

The chain has TRBV5-6 and TRBJ1-2; the D gene is possibly TRBD1 (6 bases). V lost 3 bases to trimming and J lost 0 bases, with 15 bases between them. This CDR3 comprises 16 residues. Per germline, CDR1 SGHDT and CDR2 YYEEEE. The CDR3 nucleotides are TGTGCCAGCAGCTCCGGACAGAACCCTCCTAACTATGGCTACACCTTC. Amino acid sequence: CASSSGQNPPNYGYTF.

The CDR3 is CASSQLAAPDEQFF. CDR3 DNA: TGTGCCAGCTCACAGCTAGCGGCTCCGGATGAGCAGTTCTTC. This chain joins TRBV18 and TRBJ2-1; TRBD2 matches at 7 bases. Germline V gives CDR1 KGHSH, CDR2 LQKENI. This CDR3 has 14 residues. After removal of 4 bases from V and 8 bases from J, the junction contained 8 bases not matched to a gene.

The gene calls are TRBV29-1 and TRBJ1-2, with D possibly matching TRBD1 (6 bases). The CDR3 has 12 residues. The germline V gene encodes CDR1 SQVTM and CDR2 ANQGSEA. The CDR3, as DNA: TGCAGTGCAGGACAGCAGACCTATGGCTACACCTTC. The encoded protein is CSAGQQTYGYTF.

CDR3 residues: CSVEEGVGYGYTF. CDR3 DNA sequence: TGCAGCGTTGAGGAGGGCGTTGGCTATGGCTACACCTTC. The chain is built from TRBV29-1 and TRBJ1-2, with D uncertain. The germline V gene encodes CDR1 SQVTM and CDR2 ANQGSEA. Trimming took off 3 bases at V and 4 bases at J, with 12 bases between the two ends. The length of the CDR3 is 13 residues. The full variable domain, completed using reference TRBV29-1 and TRBJ1-2, is SAVISQKPSRDICQRGTSLTIQCQVDSQVTMMFWYRQQPGQSLTLIATANQGSEATYESGFVIDKFPISRPNLTFSTLTVSNMSPEDSSIYLCSVEEGVGYGYTFGSGTRLTVV.

The rearrangement uses TRBV29-1 and TRBJ2-3; the D is unclear. Looked up from germline, CDR1 is SQVTM and CDR2 is ANQGSEA. This CDR3 spans 13 amino acids. V was clipped by 4 bases and J by 0 bases, with 8 bases between them. The CDR3 DNA reads TGCAGCGTTGGAGGATCTAGCACAGATACGCAGTATTTT. This sequence encodes CSVGGSSTDTQYF.

V is TRBV18 and J is TRBJ1-1, with TRBD1 identical over 9 bases. The trim removed 2 bases at V and 0 bases at J, leaving 7 bases unmatched. The CDR3 covers 17 residues. Germline lookup yields CDR1 KGHSH and CDR2 LQKENI. The CDR3 reads CASSPNPGQGMNTEAFF. The DNA for the CDR3 is TGTGCCAGCTCACCAAACCCGGGACAGGGAATGAACACTGAAGCTTTCTTT.

V is TRBV10-2 and J is TRBJ2-2; 9 bases are shared with TRBD1. J was trimmed by 8 bases and V by 6 bases; bases with no gene match: 10. The CDR3 runs 15 residues. Germline V lookup: CDR1 WSHSY, CDR2 SAAADI. The CDR3 spells CASRTMGQGIGELFF. CDR3 DNA: TGCGCCAGCAGAACCATGGGACAGGGAATAGGGGAGCTGTTTTTT.

This clone was detected once. This sequence joins TRBV6-1 and TRBJ1-1, with a tentative D call TRBD1 (6 bases). Trimming removed 5 bases at V and 1 base at J, with 11 bases between. Germline V lookup: CDR1 MNHNS, CDR2 SASEGT. This CDR3 has 14 amino acids. The CDR3 sequence is CASSLWDKNTEAFF. The CDR3, as DNA: TGTGCCAGCAGTTTATGGGACAAGAACACTGAAGCTTTCTTT.

The CDR3 DNA reads as TGTGCCAGCTCACCAACTAGCGGGGGGTCCGGTGGAGAGACCCAGTACTTC. Its translation is CASSPTSGGSGGETQYF. The V and J genes are TRBV18 and TRBJ2-5; 12 bases are shared with TRBD2. V dropped 2 bases and J dropped 4; count of bases not matched to a gene: 8. The CDR3 runs to 17 residues. The germline gives CDR1 KGHSH, CDR2 LQKENI.

The chain employs TRBV7-9 and TRBJ1-1; no firm D call. The CDR3 extends over 14 amino acids. Per the germline V gene, CDR1 is SEHNR and CDR2 is FQNEAQ (reference sequence). V was shortened by 6 bases and J by 5 bases, with 16 bases between the two germline ends. The CDR3 DNA follows: TGTGCCAGCAGTCCAGGAGCGGGAGGGACTGAAGCTTTCTTT. Translating it yields CASSPGAGGTEAFF.

The rearrangement joins TRBV7-9 to TRBJ2-5; TRBD2 aligns across 10 bases. Per the germline V gene, CDR1 is SEHNR and CDR2 is FQNEAQ (reference sequence). V lost 3 bases to trimming and J lost 5 bases; unmatched junction nucleotides: 6. This CDR3 has 15 amino acids. The CDR3 sequence is CASSFPSGSQETQYF. In DNA, the CDR3 is TGTGCCAGCAGCTTCCCTAGCGGGAGTCAGGAGACCCAGTACTTC.

This clone was counted a few times. The chain has TRBV27 and TRBJ1-2, with 7 bases that match TRBD1. The CDR3 covers 13 residues. CDR1 is MNHEY, CDR2 SMNVEV, per germline (reference sequence). V shed 5 bases, J shed 7 bases, and the junction held 7 bases outside the gene matches. The CDR3 DNA sequence: TGTGCCAGCAGTACTCGACAGGGAACTGGCTACACCTTC. Translation gives CASSTRQGTGYTF.

The chain combines TRBV27 with TRBJ2-7, with 9 bases fitting TRBD1. The CDR3 is 15 amino acids. The junction had 6 bases not matched to a gene; V was cut back by 2 bases and J by 4 bases. Germline values: CDR1 MNHEY, CDR2 SMNVEV (reference sequence). The CDR3 DNA reads as TGTGCCAGCAGTTTACAATCCGGGACAGGGTACGAGCAGTACTTC. It specifies CASSLQSGTGYEQYF.

This chain uses TRBV5-1 with TRBJ2-1; a possible D gene is TRBD1 (5 bases). Trimming shortened V by 4 bases and J by 1 base, and 12 bases separated the two germline ends. Germline V gene data show CDR1 as SGHRS and CDR2 as YFSETQ. The CDR3 length is 15 residues. The chain's CDR3 is CASSPDRISYNEQFF. CDR3 nucleotides: TGCGCCAGCAGCCCCGACAGAATATCCTACAATGAGCAGTTCTTC. Full variable domain (missing parts from reference TRBV5-1 and TRBJ2-1): KAGVTQTPRYLIKTRGQQVTLSCSPISGHRSVSWYQQTPGQGLQFLFEYFSETQRNKGNFPGRFSGRQFSNSRSEMNVSTLELGDSALYLCASSPDRISYNEQFFGPGTRLTVL.

The gene calls are TRBV6-5 and TRBJ2-5; 9 bases map to TRBD2. The CDR3 length is 15 residues. Germline trimming cut 6 bases from V and 3 bases from J; bases unmatched to any gene: 8. CDR1 and CDR2 from the germline V gene are MNHEY and SVGAGI. This CDR3 is CASSRLTSGKETQYF. The CDR3 bases are TGTGCCAGCAGCCGCCTGACTAGCGGAAAAGAGACCCAGTACTTC.

The V gene is TRBV5-1, the J gene TRBJ2-7; 13 nucleotides align to TRBD2. V gave up 4 bases and J gave up 7 bases; unmatched junction bases: 11. This CDR3 region has 16 residues. Germline-derived CDR1 and CDR2 are SGHRS and YFSETQ. The CDR3 protein is CASSSGLAGVAGEQYF. CDR3 in DNA: TGCGCCAGCAGCAGTGGACTAGCGGGGGTTGCGGGGGAGCAGTACTTC.

This clone came up a few times. J is TRBJ1-6 and V is TRBV30; TRBD1 might be the D (6 bases). The germline V gene encodes CDR1 GTSNPN and CDR2 SVGIG (reference sequence). This CDR3 is 15 amino acids long. Trimming shortened V by 3 bases and J by 5 bases, and 14 bases separated the two germline ends. CDR3 in amino acids: CAWSSTGFNNSPLHF. CDR3 DNA: TGTGCCTGGAGCTCGACAGGCTTTAATAATTCACCCCTCCACTTT.

This sequence joins TRBV7-2 and TRBJ2-1; D not certain. The CDR3 is 15 residues long. V was shortened by 1 base and J by 8 bases, with 15 bases between the two germline ends. The V gene's germline CDR1 is SGHTA and CDR2 FQGNSA. CDR3 region: CASSLGRDTTHEQFF. The CDR3, as DNA: TGTGCCAGCAGCTTAGGGCGCGACACCACCCATGAGCAGTTCTTC.

The chain joins TRBV5-1 to TRBJ1-5; D might be TRBD1 (5 bases). This CDR3 spans 15 amino acids. V lost 0 bases, J lost 0 bases, and 7 bases lay in between. The germline CDR1 and CDR2 sequences are SGHRS and YFSETQ. The CDR3 spells CASSLVGDSNQPQHF. In nucleotides, the CDR3 is TGCGCCAGCAGCTTGGTAGGGGATAGCAATCAGCCCCAGCATTTT.

The chain is built from TRBV19 and TRBJ1-1; D perhaps matches TRBD1 (5 bases). Germline CDR1 reads LNHDA; CDR2 reads SQIVND (reference sequence). The CDR3 has 15 amino acids. Trimming took 6 bases from V and 5 from J, leaving 19 bases between them. This CDR3 reads CASSQMEGRGTEAFF. The DNA of the CDR3 is TGTGCCAGTAGCCAAATGGAGGGGAGAGGGACTGAAGCTTTCTTT.

V usage is TRBV28 and J usage is TRBJ1-5; D ambiguous. This CDR3 is built from 14 residues. Germline CDR1 reads MDHEN; CDR2 reads SYDVKM. V was pared by 6 bases and J by 0 bases, with 9 bases between. CDR3 coding DNA: TGTGCCAGCAGCAAGCCCTATAGCAATCAGCCCCAGCATTTT. This sequence encodes CASSKPYSNQPQHF.